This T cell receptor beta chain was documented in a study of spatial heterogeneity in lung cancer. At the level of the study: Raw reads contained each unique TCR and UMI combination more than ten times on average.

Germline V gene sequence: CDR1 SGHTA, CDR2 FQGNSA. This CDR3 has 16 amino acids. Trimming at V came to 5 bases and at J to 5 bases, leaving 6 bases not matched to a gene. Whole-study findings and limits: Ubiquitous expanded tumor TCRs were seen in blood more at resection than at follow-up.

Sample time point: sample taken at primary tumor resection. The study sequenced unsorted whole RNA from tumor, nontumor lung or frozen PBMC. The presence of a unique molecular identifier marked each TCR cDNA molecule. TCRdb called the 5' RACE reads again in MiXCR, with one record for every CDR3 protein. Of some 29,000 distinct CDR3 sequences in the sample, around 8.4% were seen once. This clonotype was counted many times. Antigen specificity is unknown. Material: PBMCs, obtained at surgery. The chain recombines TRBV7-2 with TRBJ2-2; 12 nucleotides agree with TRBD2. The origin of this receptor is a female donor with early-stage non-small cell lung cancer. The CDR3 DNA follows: TGTGCCAGCAGCAAATACGGGACTAGCGGGACCGGGGAGCTGTTTTTT. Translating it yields CASSKYGTSGTGELFF.